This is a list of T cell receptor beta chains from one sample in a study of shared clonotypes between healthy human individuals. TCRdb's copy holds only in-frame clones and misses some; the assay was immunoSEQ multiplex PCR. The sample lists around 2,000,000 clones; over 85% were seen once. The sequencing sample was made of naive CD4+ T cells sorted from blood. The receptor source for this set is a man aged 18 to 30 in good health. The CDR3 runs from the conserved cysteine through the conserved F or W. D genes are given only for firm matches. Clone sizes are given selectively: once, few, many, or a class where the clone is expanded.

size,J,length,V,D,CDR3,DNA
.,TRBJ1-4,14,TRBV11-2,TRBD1,CASSLQGGFEKLFF,TGTGCCAGCAGTCTCCAGGGGGGCTTTGAAAAACTGTTTTTT
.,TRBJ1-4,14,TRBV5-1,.,CASSLAGANEKLFF,TGCGCCAGCAGCTTGGCGGGCGCTAATGAAAAACTGTTTTTT
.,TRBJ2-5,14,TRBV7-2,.,CASSYSGGKETQYF,TGTGCCAGCAGCTATTCAGGGGGGAAGGAGACCCAGTACTTC
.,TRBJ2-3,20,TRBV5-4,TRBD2,CASSTIGLAGDTVRRATQYF,TGTGCCAGCAGCACGATTGGTCTAGCGGGGGACACGGTACGACGAGCTACGCAGTATTTT
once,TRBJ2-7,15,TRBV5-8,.,CASSLEVGPSYEQYF,TGCGCCAGCAGCCTAGAAGTTGGTCCCTCCTACGAGCAGTACTTC
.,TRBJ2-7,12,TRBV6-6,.,CASSPSGRGQYF,TGTGCCAGCAGTCCCTCTGGGCGTGGGCAGTACTTC
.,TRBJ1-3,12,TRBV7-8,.,CASSLAGSTIYF,TGTGCCAGCAGCTTAGCGGGAAGCACCATATATTTT
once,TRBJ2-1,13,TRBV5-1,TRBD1,CASSLGGGEDKFF,TGCGCCAGCAGCTTGGGAGGGGGCGAGGATAAGTTCTTC
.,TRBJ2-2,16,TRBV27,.,CASTQGGRQNTGELFF,TGTGCCAGCACCCAGGGGGGACGCCAGAACACCGGGGAGCTGTTTTTT
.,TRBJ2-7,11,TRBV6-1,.,CASSETYEQYF,TGTGCCAGCAGTGAAACCTACGAGCAGTACTTC
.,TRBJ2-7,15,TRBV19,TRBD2,CASSETGTSFYEQYF,TGTGCCAGTAGCGAGACCGGGACTAGCTTCTACGAGCAGTACTTC
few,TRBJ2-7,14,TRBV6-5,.,CASSYEGSSYEQYF,TGTGCCAGCAGTTACGAGGGGTCCTCCTACGAGCAGTACTTC
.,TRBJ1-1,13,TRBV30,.,CAWGRLMNTEAFF,TGTGCCTGGGGACGGTTAATGAACACTGAAGCTTTCTTT
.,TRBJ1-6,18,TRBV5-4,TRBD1,CASSPTKDRGNLNSPLHF,TGTGCCAGCAGCCCTACTAAGGACAGGGGGAATCTTAATTCACCCCTCCACTTT
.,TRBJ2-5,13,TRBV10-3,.,CAISEGELETQYF,TGTGCCATCAGTGAAGGGGAATTGGAGACCCAGTACTTC
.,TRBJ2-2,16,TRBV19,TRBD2,CASKALAGAFTGELFF,TGTGCCAGTAAAGCCCTAGCGGGAGCGTTTACCGGGGAGCTGTTTTTT
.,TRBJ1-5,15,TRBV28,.,CASSPTDRFNQPQHF,TGTGCCAGCAGCCCGACCGACAGATTCAATCAGCCCCAGCATTTT
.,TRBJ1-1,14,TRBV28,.,CASSLPQGLTEAFF,TGTGCCAGCAGTTTGCCGCAGGGACTCACTGAAGCTTTCTTT
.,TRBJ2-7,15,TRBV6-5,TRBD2,CASRNLAGGLYEQYF,TGTGCCAGCAGAAATTTAGCGGGGGGCCTCTACGAGCAGTACTTC
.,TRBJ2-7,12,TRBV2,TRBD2,CASSVAGAEQYF,TGTGCCAGCAGTGTAGCGGGAGCCGAGCAGTACTTC
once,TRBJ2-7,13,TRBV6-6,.,CASSLRDDHEQYF,TGTGCCAGCAGCCTCCGGGACGATCACGAGCAGTACTTC
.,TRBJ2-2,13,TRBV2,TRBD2,CASKTSGPGELFF,TGTGCCAGCAAGACTAGCGGACCCGGGGAGCTGTTTTTT
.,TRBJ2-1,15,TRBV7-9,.,CASSPTGNRAHEQFF,TGTGCCAGCAGCCCCACGGGAAATAGGGCCCATGAGCAGTTCTTC
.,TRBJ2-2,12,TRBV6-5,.,CASGRGGGELFF,TGTGCCAGCGGAAGGGGTGGCGGGGAGCTGTTTTTT
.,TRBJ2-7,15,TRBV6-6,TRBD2,CASSPFPGLAYEQYF,TGTGCCAGCAGCCCCTTTCCGGGACTAGCCTACGAGCAGTACTTC
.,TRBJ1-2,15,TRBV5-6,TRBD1,CASSLLPGQGYGYTF,TGTGCCAGCAGCTTGCTCCCGGGACAGGGCTATGGCTACACCTTC
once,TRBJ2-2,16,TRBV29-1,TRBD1,CSAGGAGTGNTGELFF,TGCAGCGCTGGCGGTGCCGGGACAGGAAACACCGGGGAGCTGTTTTTT
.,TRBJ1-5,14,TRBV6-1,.,CASSEGGGPVLQHF,TGTGCCAGCAGTGAAGGAGGGGGGCCGGTACTCCAGCATTTT
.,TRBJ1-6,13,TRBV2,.,CASSETANSPLHF,TGTGCCAGCAGCGAGACAGCAAATTCACCCCTCCACTTT
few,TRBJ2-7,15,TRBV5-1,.,CASSLATGITYEQYF,TGCGCCAGCAGCTTGGCGACAGGAATCACCTACGAGCAGTACTTC
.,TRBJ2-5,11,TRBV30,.,CAWTSGETQYF,TGTGCCTGGACTAGTGGCGAGACCCAGTACTTC
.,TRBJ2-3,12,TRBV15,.,CATTKGTDTQYF,TGTGCCACCACGAAGGGTACAGATACGCAGTATTTT
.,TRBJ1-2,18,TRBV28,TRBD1,CASSLEGAGVGINYGYTF,TGTGCCAGCAGTTTGGAGGGGGCAGGGGTGGGAATTAACTATGGCTACACCTTC
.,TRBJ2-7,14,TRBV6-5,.,CASSLRDNSYEQYF,TGTGCCAGCAGCCTACGGGACAACTCCTACGAGCAGTACTTC
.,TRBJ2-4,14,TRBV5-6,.,CASSSAGSGNIQYF,TGTGCCAGCAGCTCCGCAGGGAGCGGGAACATTCAGTACTTC
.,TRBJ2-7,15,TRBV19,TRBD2,CASSIPGLGSYEQYF,TGTGCCAGTAGTATTCCGGGACTAGGGTCCTACGAGCAGTACTTC
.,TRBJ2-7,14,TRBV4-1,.,CASSQVLGVYEQYF,TGCGCCAGCAGCCAAGTCTTGGGGGTCTACGAGCAGTACTTC
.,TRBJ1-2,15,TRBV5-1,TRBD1,CASSLTGGPSYGYTF,TGCGCCAGCAGCTTGACAGGGGGGCCCTCGTATGGCTACACCTTC
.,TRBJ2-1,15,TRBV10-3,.,CAITERDSSYNEQFF,TGTGCCATCACCGAACGCGATAGCTCCTACAATGAGCAGTTCTTC
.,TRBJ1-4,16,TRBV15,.,CATSRDQTATNEKLFF,TGTGCCACCAGCAGAGATCAGACAGCAACTAATGAAAAACTGTTTTTT
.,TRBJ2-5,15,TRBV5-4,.,CASGHASGLQETQYF,TGTGCCAGCGGCCACGCGAGCGGGCTACAAGAGACCCAGTACTTC
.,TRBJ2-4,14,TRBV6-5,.,CASSRGLAKNIQYF,TGTGCCAGCAGCCGCGGACTAGCCAAAAACATTCAGTACTTC
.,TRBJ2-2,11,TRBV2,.,CASSEGVELFF,TGTGCCAGCAGTGAAGGGGTGGAGCTGTTTTTT
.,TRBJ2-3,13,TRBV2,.,CASSEVLTDTQYF,TGTGCCAGCAGTGAAGTCCTCACAGATACGCAGTATTTT
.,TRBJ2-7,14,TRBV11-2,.,CASSLGLSLLGQYF,TGTGCCAGCAGCTTAGGGCTCAGCCTGCTGGGGCAGTACTTC
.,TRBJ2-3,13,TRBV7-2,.,CASRLTFTDTQYF,TGTGCCAGCAGGTTGACTTTCACAGATACGCAGTATTTT